This TCR beta chain was documented in a study of cytomegalovirus exposure and HLA in healthy donors. Primers for the PCR totalled 60 Vbeta and 13 Jbeta. Only in-frame clones appear in the TCRdb table, and some are missing; sequencing was by immunoSEQ multiplex PCR. The table lists 200,000 to 250,000 clones, about 70% of them singletons. On this clone itself: The antigen is undetermined.

Study-wide results and caveats: According to an earlier analysis, most TCR beta V segments yielded productive rearrangements about 90% or about 30% of the time. The investigators catalogued 150 to 200 TCR beta chains as cytomegalovirus-associated.

Germline CDR1 is SQVTM and CDR2 is ANQGSEA. The V segment lost 6 bases and the J segment 7 bases; nucleotides outside the gene matches: 5. The CDR3 has 12 amino acids. Sample: PBMCs. The gene calls are TRBV29-1 and TRBJ2-1; TRBD1 aligns across 8 bases. This clonotype was obtained from a woman aged 30 to 39 in good health and CMV-seronegative. CDR3 nucleotide sequence: TGCAGCGTCCGGGACAGGTATAATGAGCAGTTCTTC. It is translated as CSVRDRYNEQFF.